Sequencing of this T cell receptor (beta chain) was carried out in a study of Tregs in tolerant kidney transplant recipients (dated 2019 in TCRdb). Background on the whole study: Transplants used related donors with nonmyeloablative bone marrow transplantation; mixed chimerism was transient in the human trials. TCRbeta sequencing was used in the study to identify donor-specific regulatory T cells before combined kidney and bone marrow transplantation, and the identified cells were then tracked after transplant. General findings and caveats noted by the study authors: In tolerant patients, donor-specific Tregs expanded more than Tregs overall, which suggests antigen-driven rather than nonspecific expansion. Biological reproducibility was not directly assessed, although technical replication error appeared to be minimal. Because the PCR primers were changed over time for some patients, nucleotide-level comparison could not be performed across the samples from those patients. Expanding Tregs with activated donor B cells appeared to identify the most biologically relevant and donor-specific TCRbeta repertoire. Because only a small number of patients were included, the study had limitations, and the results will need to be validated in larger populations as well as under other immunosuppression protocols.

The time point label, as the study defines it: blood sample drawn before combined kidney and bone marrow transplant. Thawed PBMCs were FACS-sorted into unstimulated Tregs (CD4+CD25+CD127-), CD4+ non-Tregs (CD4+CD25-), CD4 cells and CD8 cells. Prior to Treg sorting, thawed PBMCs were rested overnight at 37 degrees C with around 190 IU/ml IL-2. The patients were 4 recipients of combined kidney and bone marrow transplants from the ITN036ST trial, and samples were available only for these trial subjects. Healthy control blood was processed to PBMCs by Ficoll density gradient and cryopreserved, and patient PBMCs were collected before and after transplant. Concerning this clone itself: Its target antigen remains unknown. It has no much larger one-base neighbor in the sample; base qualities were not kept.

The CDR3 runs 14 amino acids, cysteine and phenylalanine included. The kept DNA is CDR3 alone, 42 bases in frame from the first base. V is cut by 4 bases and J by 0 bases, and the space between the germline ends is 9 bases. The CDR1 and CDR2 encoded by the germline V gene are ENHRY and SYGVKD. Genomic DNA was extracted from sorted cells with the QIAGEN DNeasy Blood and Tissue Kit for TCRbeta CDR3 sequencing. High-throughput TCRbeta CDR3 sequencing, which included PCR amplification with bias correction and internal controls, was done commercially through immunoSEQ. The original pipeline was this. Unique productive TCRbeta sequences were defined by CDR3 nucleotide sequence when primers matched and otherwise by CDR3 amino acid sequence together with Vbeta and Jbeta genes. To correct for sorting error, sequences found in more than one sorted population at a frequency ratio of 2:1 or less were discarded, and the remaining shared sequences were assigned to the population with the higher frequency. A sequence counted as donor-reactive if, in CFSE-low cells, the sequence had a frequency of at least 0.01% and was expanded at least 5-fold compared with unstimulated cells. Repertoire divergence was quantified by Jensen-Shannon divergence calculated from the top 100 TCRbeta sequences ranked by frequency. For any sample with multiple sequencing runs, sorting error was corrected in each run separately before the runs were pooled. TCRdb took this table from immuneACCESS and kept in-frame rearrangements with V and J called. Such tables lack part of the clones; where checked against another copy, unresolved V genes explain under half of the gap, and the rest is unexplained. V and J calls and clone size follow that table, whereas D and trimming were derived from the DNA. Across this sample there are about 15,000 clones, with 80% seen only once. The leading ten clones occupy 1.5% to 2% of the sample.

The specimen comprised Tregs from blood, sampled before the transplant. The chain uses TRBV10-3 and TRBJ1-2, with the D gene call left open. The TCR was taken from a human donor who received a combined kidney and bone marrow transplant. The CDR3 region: CAISGDITNYGYTF. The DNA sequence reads TGTGCCATCAGTGGCGACATTACTAACTATGGCTACACCTTC.